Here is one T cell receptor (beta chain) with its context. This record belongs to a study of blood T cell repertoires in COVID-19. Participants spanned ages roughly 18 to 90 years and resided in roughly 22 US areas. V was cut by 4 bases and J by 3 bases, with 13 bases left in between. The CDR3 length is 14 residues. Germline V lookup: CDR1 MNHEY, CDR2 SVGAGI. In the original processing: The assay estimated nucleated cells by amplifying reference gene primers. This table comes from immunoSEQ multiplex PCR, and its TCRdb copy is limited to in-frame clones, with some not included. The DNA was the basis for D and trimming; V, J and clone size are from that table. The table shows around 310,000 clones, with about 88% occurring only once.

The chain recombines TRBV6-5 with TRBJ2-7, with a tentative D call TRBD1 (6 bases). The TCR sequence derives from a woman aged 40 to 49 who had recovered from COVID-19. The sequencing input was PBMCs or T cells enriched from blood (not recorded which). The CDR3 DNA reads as TGTGCCAGCAGTTTACAGGGTGGTGGCTACGAGCAGTACTTC. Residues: CASSLQGGGYEQYF.